These T cell receptor beta chains were read from a single sample in a study of OX40 agonist ivuxolimab in advanced cancers. The repertoire was sequenced with immunoSEQ multiplex PCR; TCRdb's copy has only in-frame clones and lacks some. The table shows tens of thousands of clones, with 84% occurring only once. This sample comprised CD4+ or CD8+ T cells sorted from blood, obtained in a trial of the OX40 agonist ivuxolimab. These receptors were collected from an adult with an advanced solid tumor such as melanoma, head and neck, liver or kidney cancer. CDR3s include the opening cysteine and the closing phenylalanine or tryptophan. D genes are given only for firm matches. Clone size appears in some rows only: once, few, many, or a class for an expanded clone.

>TRBJ2-5|TRBV29-1|once|-
TGCAGCGCAGGACCGGTGTTGTCTGAGACCCAGTACTTC
CSAGPVLSETQYF
>TRBJ1-5|TRBV6-5|-|TRBD1
TGTGCCAGCAGATACAGGGGTGACAATCAGCCCCAGCATTTT
CASRYRGDNQPQHF
>TRBJ2-7|TRBV9|-|TRBD1
TGTGCCAGCAGCGACGCTCCGGGACAGCCTTCCTACGAGCAGTACTTC
CASSDAPGQPSYEQYF
>TRBJ2-4|TRBV6-5|-|-
TGTGCCAGCAGCCCCATGACTGGAGCCAAAAACATTCAGTACTTC
CASSPMTGAKNIQYF
>TRBJ1-3|TRBV7-2|-|-
TGTGCCAGCAGCGCCCGACGACTCTCTGGAAACACCATATATTTT
CASSARRLSGNTIYF
>TRBJ1-2|TRBV2|-|-
TGTGCCAGCAGGATGGGATTCCCTAACTATGGCTACACCTTC
CASRMGFPNYGYTF
>TRBJ2-7|TRBV11-2|once|-
TGTGCCAGCAGCTTAGACCAGACCTACGAGCAGTACTTC
CASSLDQTYEQYF
>TRBJ2-1|TRBV18|once|TRBD1
TGTGCCAGCTCACAGGGACAGGGGAATGAGCAGTTCTTC
CASSQGQGNEQFF
>TRBJ2-1|TRBV5-7|once|TRBD1
TGTGCCAGCAGCTGGAAACAGGGGGCGCGGGCCAATGAGCAGTTCTTC
CASSWKQGARANEQFF
>TRBJ1-5|TRBV25-1|-|-
TGTGCCAGCAGTCCTCAGGGTTTAGGTCAGCCCCAGCATTTT
CASSPQGLGQPQHF
>TRBJ2-1|TRBV30|once|TRBD2
TGTGCCTGGAGTGTAGGGCTAGCGGGGACCAATGAGCAGTTCTTC
CAWSVGLAGTNEQFF
>TRBJ2-5|TRBV19|-|-
TGTGCCAGTAGTGAGTGGGGTTACCAAGAGACCCAGTACTTC
CASSEWGYQETQYF
>TRBJ2-5|TRBV13|-|-
TGTGCCAGCAGCTTAGGCGGGGCGACAAGCGTGGGAGAGACCCAGTACTTC
CASSLGGATSVGETQYF
>TRBJ2-1|TRBV7-8|-|-
TGTGCCAGCAGCCCCACCGTTAGCACCCAGTACCACAATGAGCAGTTCTTC
CASSPTVSTQYHNEQFF
>TRBJ1-5|TRBV19|-|-
TGTGCCAGTAGTATCCGGGACCTCCCCCAGCAGCCCCAGCATTTT
CASSIRDLPQQPQHF
>TRBJ2-5|TRBV11-2|-|-
TGTGCCAGCAGCGCACTAGCAAACCAAGAGACCCAGTACTTC
CASSALANQETQYF
>TRBJ2-7|TRBV15|-|-
TGTGCCACCAGCAGGACTAACGGGGCTAGCTACGAGCAGTACTTC
CATSRTNGASYEQYF
>TRBJ1-6|TRBV18|-|-
TGTGCCAGCTCGCAGGACACCCAGAATTCACCCCTCCACTTT
CASSQDTQNSPLHF
>TRBJ1-1|TRBV6-5|once|-
TGTGCCAGCAGCTCAACCCACGACAGGACTGAAGCTTTCTTT
CASSSTHDRTEAFF
>TRBJ2-2|TRBV5-1|-|-
TGCGCCAGCACACGAGGGTCGGAGGGGAACACCGGGGAGCTGTTTTTT
CASTRGSEGNTGELFF
>TRBJ2-1|TRBV15|-|-
TGTGCCACCAGAGCAGACGGCGCCTCAAGCTCCTACAATGAGCAGTTCTTC
CATRADGASSSYNEQFF
>TRBJ2-7|TRBV27|-|-
TGTGCCAGCAGTTTAGGGTTAGCGGCCACCTACGAGCAGTACTTC
CASSLGLAATYEQYF
>TRBJ2-2|TRBV5-1|-|TRBD1
TGCGCCAGCAGCCAGGGGGCGAACACCGGGGAGCTGTTTTTT
CASSQGANTGELFF
>TRBJ1-2|TRBV18|-|-
TGTGCCAGCTCACCGGGGGGAACTAACTATGGCTACACCTTC
CASSPGGTNYGYTF
>TRBJ1-1|TRBV2|-|-
TGTGCCAGCAGACCTGGGCCAAACACTGAAGCTTTCTTT
CASRPGPNTEAFF
>TRBJ2-3|TRBV5-6|-|-
TGTGCCAGCAGCTTGGTGCGGGACAGATCTGATACGCAGTATTTT
CASSLVRDRSDTQYF
>TRBJ2-1|TRBV7-6|-|-
TGTGCCAGCAGCTTAGGGTACGGAGGCTACAATGAGCAGTTCTTC
CASSLGYGGYNEQFF
>TRBJ2-1|TRBV5-1|-|TRBD1
TGCGCCAGCAGCGTTACTAACAGGGGCGCATACAATGAGCAGTTCTTC
CASSVTNRGAYNEQFF
>TRBJ1-2|TRBV6-1|-|-
TGTGCCAGCAGAGACGGATGGTCCAACTATGGCTACACCTTC
CASRDGWSNYGYTF
>TRBJ2-2|TRBV2|-|TRBD2
TGTGCCAGCAGTGAATTTGGGGAGGGCACCGGGGAGCTGTTTTTT
CASSEFGEGTGELFF
>TRBJ1-1|TRBV27|-|TRBD1
TGTGCCAGCAGTTTAGGATTCGGACAGGGGGGCTCTGAAGCTTTCTTT
CASSLGFGQGGSEAFF
>TRBJ2-1|TRBV5-8|-|TRBD1
TGTGCCAGCAGCCCCCCGCCAGGCGGACAGGGGTGGGATGAGCAGTTCTTC
CASSPPPGGQGWDEQFF
>TRBJ2-3|TRBV27|-|-
TGTGCCAGCAGTTTCTCACCTTATTCCAGGGGCCGCACAGATACGCAGTATTTT
CASSFSPYSRGRTDTQYF